The 8 T cell receptor beta chains below all came from one sample that was sequenced in a study of CD8 T cells in ankylosing spondylitis. Study-level findings and limits: Ankylosing spondylitis blood seemed to carry a telltale TCR beta motif made of eight highly homologous variants.

What these receptors recognize is not known. TCRdb re-called the 5' RACE reads through MiXCR, storing one row per CDR3 protein. Of approximately 400,000 distinct CDR3 sequences in the sample, about 15% were seen once. Sequenced input: blood, either unsorted or a sorted T cell fraction (not recorded which). The receptors were sampled from a male donor with ankylosing spondylitis.

The rearrangement joins TRBV6-2 or TRBV6-3 to TRBJ1-5, with a weak D call TRBD1 (5 bases). The CDR3 is 15 amino acids. In germline, CDR1 is MNHEY, CDR2 SVGEGT. V shed 8 bases and J shed 1 base, with 15 bases lying between them. The CDR3 DNA is TGTGCCAGCGGCAAGACCCGGGACAGCAATCAGCCCCAGCATTTT. Its protein product is CASGKTRDSNQPQHF.

The table lists this clonotype with a few counts. This chain uses TRBV28 with TRBJ2-3, with 13 bases that match TRBD2. This CDR3 contains 19 residues. V lost 6 bases and J lost 0; bases outside the gene matches: 12. Germline V gives CDR1 MDHEN, CDR2 SYDVKM. In DNA form, the CDR3 reads TGTGCCAGCAGCTCTCCTCGCGGGACTAGCGGGACTAGCACAGATACGCAGTATTTT. This sequence encodes CASSSPRGTSGTSTDTQYF.

This clonotype was found many times. V is TRBV5-1 and J is TRBJ2-5, with a tentative D call TRBD2 (6 bases). V was cut by 0 bases and J by 4 bases, with 7 bases left in between. Germline V gives CDR1 SGHRS, CDR2 YFSETQ. The CDR3 has 13 residues. The CDR3, as DNA: TGCGCCAGCAGCTTGGCGGGAGCAGAGACCCAGTACTTC. As protein: CASSLAGAETQYF.

This clonotype was detected only a few times. This chain links TRBV12-3 or TRBV12-4 with TRBJ2-3; the D is unclear. V lost 3 bases, J lost 6 bases, and 7 bases lay in between. There are 12 residues in the CDR3. As DNA, the CDR3 is TGTGCCAGCAGTTTTTCCATGGATACGCAGTATTTT. Translated: CASSFSMDTQYF.

The chain uses TRBV4-1 and TRBJ1-2; possibly TRBD1 for D (5 bases). From germline, CDR1 is MGHRA and CDR2 YSYEKL. V was pared by 3 bases and J by 1 base, with 12 bases between. This CDR3 region has 15 residues. The CDR3 is CASSHPGTFNYGYTF. In DNA, the CDR3 is TGCGCCAGCAGCCACCCAGGGACTTTTAACTATGGCTACACCTTC.

This clonotype was observed at least ten times. The rearrangement uses TRBV20-1 and TRBJ2-3; the match to TRBD2 covers 7 bases. The V gene end was trimmed by 0 bases and the J gene end by 0 bases; junction bases not matched to a gene: 6. The germline CDR1 and CDR2 sequences are DFQATT and SNEGSKA (reference sequence). There are 16 residues in the CDR3. The CDR3 region has the DNA TGCAGTGCTAGAGATGTGGAGCGGGGAAGCACAGATACGCAGTATTTT. Residues: CSARDVERGSTDTQYF.

The rearrangement joins TRBV4-1 to TRBJ2-1; 10 nucleotides line up with TRBD1. Germline V gene data show CDR1 as MGHRA and CDR2 as YSYEKL. V was clipped by 3 bases and J by 4 bases; unmatched bases: 9. This CDR3 spans 17 amino acids. The CDR3: CASSHPPGTGAYNEQFF. CDR3 DNA: TGCGCCAGCAGCCACCCACCCGGGACAGGGGCTTACAATGAGCAGTTCTTC.

This clonotype was recorded many times. The chain joins TRBV5-1 to TRBJ1-5; D remains unclear. Between the trimmed V and J ends, which lost 5 bases and 0 bases, there was a span of 9 bases. The germline V gene has CDR1 SGHRS and CDR2 YFSETQ. This CDR3 is 14 amino acids long. The CDR3 DNA is TGCGCCAGCAGACCAGACCATAGCAATCAGCCCCAGCATTTT. Its translation is CASRPDHSNQPQHF.